This T cell receptor (beta chain) was found in a study of early T cells in non-severe SARS-CoV-2 infection. This clonotype has ten or more counts. TCRdb redid the calling of the 5' RACE reads with MiXCR, one entry per CDR3 protein. The sample yields 83,000 or so distinct CDR3 sequences, about 10% seen once. Unmatched junction bases numbered 10, after V lost 5 bases and J lost 6 bases. In germline, CDR1 is SSHAT, CDR2 FNYEAQ (reference sequence). There are 14 residues in the CDR3. The sample here was whole blood, taken at baseline. The clonotype comes from an adult who was a healthcare worker with PCR-confirmed SARS-CoV-2 infection or an uninfected control (not recorded which). The gene calls are TRBV7-7 and TRBJ2-7, with 7 bases aligning to TRBD2. The CDR3 reads CASSVGLAESEQYF. The CDR3 bases are TGTGCCAGCAGCGTAGGGCTAGCGGAAAGCGAGCAGTACTTC. Full variable domain (rest looked up from reference TRBV7-7 and TRBJ2-7): GAGVSQSPRYKVTKRGQDVTLRCDPISSHATLYWYQQALGQGPEFLTYFNYEAQPDKSGLPSDRFSAERPEGSISTLTIQRTEQRDSAMYRCASSVGLAESEQYFGPGTRLTVT.